This T cell receptor (beta chain) was profiled in a study of sequential checkpoint blockade in melanoma. About the research overall: Patients were randomized 1:1 to nivolumab-then-ipilimumab or ipilimumab-then-nivolumab first-line.

This clone was seen only a few times. The treatment was: randomized to nivolumab then ipilimumab (arm A) or the reverse (arm B). No patient had prior DNA-damaging chemotherapy. Sorted cells were live CD3+CD8+, lacking CD19 and CD56, from PBMCs. CDR1 MDHEN and CDR2 SYDVKM come from the germline V gene. The CDR3 is 14 residues long. V trimming: 5 bases; J trimming: 7 bases; junction bases outside the gene matches: 6. Only in-frame clones appear in the TCRdb table, and some are missing; sequencing was by immunoSEQ multiplex PCR. This sample yields roughly 20,000 clones, of which approximately 81% are seen a single time; 9.5% to 13% belongs to the top ten.

V is TRBV28 and J is TRBJ1-4; the match to TRBD1 covers 8 bases. The TCR originated in a human donor with melanoma. Sequenced here: CD8+ T cells sorted from blood (inferred from file names), sampled from a patient given nivolumab and ipilimumab in sequence. In DNA, the CDR3 is TGTGCCAGCAGTCCGGGGCAGGGGGCTGAAAAACTGTTTTTT. Its protein product is CASSPGQGAEKLFF.